This entry lists 19 T cell receptor beta chains sequenced from one sample in a study of T cell responses to AZD1222 COVID-19 vaccine. TCRdb keeps only in-frame clones here, not all; method: immunoSEQ multiplex PCR. Among 150,000 to 200,000 clones, roughly 93% were seen once, and the ten largest hold about 3.9%. The material sequenced was peripheral blood, taken on day 0 of AZD1222 vaccination. The receptors shown here come from an adult in good health.

The rearrangement links TRBV6-5 to TRBJ1-3; tentatively, D is TRBD1 (5 bases). CDR1 is MNHEY and CDR2 is SVGAGI in the germline V gene. Deletions cut 0 bases from V and 4 bases from J, with 10 bases between. This CDR3 spans 15 amino acids. CDR3 sequence (DNA): TGTGCCAGCAGTTACTCGAACGGGGGAGGAAACACCATATATTTT. Protein product: CASSYSNGGGNTIYF.

CDR3 residues: CASSSGGAEADTIYF. In DNA form, the CDR3 reads TGTGCCAGCAGTTCAGGGGGCGCGGAGGCAGACACCATATATTTT. V is TRBV27 and J is TRBJ1-3; 8 bases are a match to TRBD1. V gave up 4 bases and J gave up 8 bases; unmatched junction bases: 10. Germline-derived CDR1 and CDR2 are MNHEY and SMNVEV (reference sequence). This CDR3 comprises 15 residues.

The DNA of the CDR3 is TGCGCCAGCAGCCAAGGTTCTGGGCTAGCGGGACGCTCCTACGAGCAGTACTTC. Residues: CASSQGSGLAGRSYEQYF. V usage is TRBV4-1 and J usage is TRBJ2-7; TRBD2 aligns across 9 bases. The CDR3 is 18 amino acids. The V segment lost 1 base and the J segment 0 bases; nucleotides outside the gene matches: 10. In germline, CDR1 is MGHRA, CDR2 YSYEKL.

The rearrangement uses TRBV19 and TRBJ1-2; D unclear. This CDR3 has 14 amino acids. Germline V gene data show CDR1 as LNHDA and CDR2 as SQIVND (reference sequence). With 4 bases removed from V and 2 bases from J, the gap between germline ends came to 11 bases. The CDR3 sequence is CASSTRERNYGYTF. The CDR3 DNA reads as TGTGCCAGTAGTACCCGGGAGAGGAACTATGGCTACACCTTC. Looking up the rest from reference TRBV19 and TRBJ1-2 gives the full variable domain: DGGITQSPKYLFRKEGQNVTLSCEQNLNHDAMYWYRQDPGQGLRLIYYSQIVNDFQKGDIAEGYSVSREKKESFPLTVTSAQKNPTAFYLCASSTRERNYGYTFGSGTRLTVV.

The chain combines TRBV5-1 with TRBJ1-1, with D possibly being TRBD1 (6 bases). Trimming stripped 1 base from V and 0 bases from J, with 10 bases between. The CDR3 runs 15 residues. The V gene's germline CDR1 is SGHRS and CDR2 YFSETQ. The chain's CDR3 is CASSLTGYMNTEAFF. CDR3 bases: TGCGCCAGCAGCTTGACAGGGTATATGAACACTGAAGCTTTCTTT.

The chain links TRBV11-2 to TRBJ2-3, with D possibly matching TRBD1 (5 bases). Germline values: CDR1 SGHAT, CDR2 FQNNGV. There are 16 residues in the CDR3. V shed 0 bases and J shed 6 bases, with 16 bases lying between them. The CDR3 region is CASSLDGRGPGDTQYF. CDR3 coding DNA: TGTGCCAGCAGCTTAGATGGCCGTGGTCCAGGGGATACGCAGTATTTT.

This chain joins TRBV6-5 and TRBJ2-1; TRBD1 matches at 7 bases. CDR3 length: 14 residues. With 6 bases clipped from V and 4 bases from J, the junction kept 6 bases outside the gene matches. CDR1 is MNHEY and CDR2 is SVGAGI in the germline V gene. For the CDR3, the DNA is TGTGCCAGCAGGGCCGGGACAGAGTACAATGAGCAGTTCTTC. As protein: CASRAGTEYNEQFF.

This clone came up once. The rearrangement uses TRBV24-1 and TRBJ2-2; D gene ambiguous. The ends were cut back, 7 bases at V and 1 base at J, with 12 bases in the middle. The CDR3 totals 15 residues. Germline-derived CDR1 and CDR2 are KGHDR and SFDVKD. CDR3 DNA sequence: TGTGCCACCAGCGACCCGACAAAGAACACCGGGGAGCTGTTTTTT. Translated: CATSDPTKNTGELFF.

This clone was detected a few times. The J gene is TRBJ2-7, the V gene TRBV15; 10 bases fit TRBD1. V trimming: 9 bases; J trimming: 5 bases; junction bases outside the gene matches: 10. CDR1 and CDR2 (germline): LNHNV, YYDKDF (reference sequence). This CDR3 comprises 14 residues. The CDR3 loop is CATEMGQGNHEQYF. The CDR3 DNA sequence: TGTGCCACGGAGATGGGACAGGGGAACCACGAGCAGTACTTC.

The V and J genes are TRBV5-8 and TRBJ1-4, with 8 bases that match TRBD1. In germline, CDR1 is SGHTS, CDR2 YDEGEE. Trimming at V came to 1 base and at J to 3 bases, leaving 8 bases not matched to a gene. The CDR3 is 17 residues long. The CDR3 DNA reads TGTGCCAGCAGCTTGTTCAGGGGGCCTGCGGCTAATGAAAAACTGTTTTTT. Translating it yields CASSLFRGPAANEKLFF.

This chain links TRBV19 with TRBJ1-2, with 7 positions matching TRBD1. This CDR3 spans 16 amino acids. Germline V CDR1 and CDR2: LNHDA, SQIVND (reference sequence). After removal of 3 bases from V and 1 base from J, the junction contained 8 bases not matched to a gene. The CDR3 nucleotides read TGTGCCAGTAGTATCTGGACAGGCGGGGATAACTATGGCTACACCTTC. It encodes CASSIWTGGDNYGYTF.

The rearrangement uses TRBV27 and TRBJ2-5; the D is unclear. The germline V gene has CDR1 MNHEY and CDR2 SMNVEV (reference sequence). This CDR3 region has 13 residues. V was clipped by 5 bases and J by 5 bases, with 12 bases between them. The DNA of the CDR3 is TGTGCCAGCAGTCAAAGAGCCGGGGAGACCCAGTACTTC. Translation: CASSQRAGETQYF.

This rearrangement joins TRBV6-4 to TRBJ2-1; unclear D gene. The CDR3 has 13 amino acids. Trimming cost V 4 bases and J 3 bases, with 7 bases left between them. The germline CDR1 and CDR2 sequences are MRHNA and SNTAGT. Here the CDR3 reads CASSVNNYNEQFF. The CDR3 DNA sequence: TGTGCCAGCAGTGTGAATAACTACAATGAGCAGTTCTTC.

The chain recombines TRBV19 with TRBJ2-1, with 10 bases identical to TRBD2. The germline CDR1 and CDR2 sequences are LNHDA and SQIVND (reference sequence). The length of the CDR3 is 15 residues. The J segment lost 3 bases and the V segment lost 9 bases, leaving 8 bases of the junction unmatched. The CDR3 is CASTKREGYYNEQFF. DNA for the CDR3: TGTGCCAGCACCAAGCGGGAGGGATACTACAATGAGCAGTTCTTC.

The V gene is TRBV14, the J gene TRBJ2-7; a possible D gene is TRBD1 (5 bases). The germline V and J ends were trimmed by 5 bases and 2 bases, with 13 bases remaining between them. CDR3 length: 14 residues. Germline CDR1 reads SGHDN; CDR2 reads FVKESK. Written as DNA, the CDR3 is TGTGCCAGCAGCTCAAGGGGCCCTACCTACGAGCAGTACTTC. As protein: CASSSRGPTYEQYF.

The CDR3 protein is CASGRDRGTFNEKLFF. CDR3 nucleotide sequence: TGTGCTAGTGGCCGGGACAGGGGAACCTTTAATGAAAAACTGTTTTTT. J is TRBJ1-4 and V is TRBV12-5; 10 bases match TRBD1. Trimming removed 6 bases from V and 4 bases from J; junction bases left unmatched: 8. Per the germline V gene, CDR1 is LGHNT and CDR2 is FRNRAP. This CDR3 spans 16 amino acids.

V and J are TRBV27 and TRBJ1-2; possible D gene TRBD1, 5 bases. The CDR3 loop spans 15 amino acids. Germline V gene data show CDR1 as MNHEY and CDR2 as SMNVEV (reference sequence). V lost 4 bases, J lost 2 bases, and 14 bases lay in between. The CDR3 loop is CASSSSRDGNYGYTF. Here the CDR3 DNA reads TGTGCCAGCAGTTCGTCTCGGGACGGGAACTATGGCTACACCTTC.

The V gene is TRBV13, the J gene TRBJ2-3; unclear D gene. In germline, CDR1 is PRHDT, CDR2 FYEKMQ (reference sequence). Trimming took 5 bases from V and 2 from J, leaving 14 bases between them. CDR3 size: 15 residues. The CDR3 region is CASSPFFADTDTQYF. CDR3 in DNA: TGTGCCAGCAGCCCTTTTTTTGCAGACACAGATACGCAGTATTTT.

The chain employs TRBV19 and TRBJ1-3; a possible D gene is TRBD1 (5 bases). Germline V lookup: CDR1 LNHDA, CDR2 SQIVND (reference sequence). V was cut by 9 bases and J by 0 bases, with 24 bases left in between. This CDR3 region has 18 residues. The CDR3 region is CASRRDWTFSPSGNTIYF. In DNA, the CDR3 is TGTGCCAGCCGCCGGGACTGGACCTTTTCTCCCTCTGGAAACACCATATATTTT.